The rows below give T cell receptor beta chains drawn from one sample of a study of graft-versus-host responses after intestinal transplantation. The assay was immunoSEQ multiplex PCR, and TCRdb's table has in-frame clones only and misses some. The data contain 20,000 to 25,000 clones, approximately 40% of them singletons. The material sequenced was alloreactive CD8+ T cells from a mixed lymphocyte reaction culture, taken before intestinal transplant. The receptors shown here come from a human patient who received an intestinal transplant. CDR3s include the opening cysteine and the closing phenylalanine or tryptophan. A D gene is named only where the DNA matches it firmly. Size is omitted from some rows. Given values are once, few, many or a class for expanded clones.

clone size | J gene | V gene | D gene | CDR3 protein | CDR3 DNA
few | TRBJ1-1 | TRBV6-5 | TRBD1 | CASSSTTGGTEAFF | TGTGCCAGCAGTTCGACGACAGGGGGCACTGAAGCTTTCTTT
few | TRBJ1-5 | TRBV6-5 | TRBD1 | CASSWTGYNQPQHF | TGTGCCAGCAGCTGGACAGGGTACAATCAGCCCCAGCATTTT
once | TRBJ1-2 | TRBV7-8 | - | CASSFTDHNYGYTF | TGTGCCAGCAGCTTTACAGATCACAACTATGGCTACACCTTC
- | TRBJ2-5 | TRBV9 | - | CASSVAGEETQYF | TGTGCCAGCAGCGTAGCAGGGGAAGAGACCCAGTACTTC
few | TRBJ2-7 | TRBV6-1 | TRBD2 | CASTLAGAGYEQYF | TGTGCCAGTACGCTAGCGGGAGCCGGCTACGAGCAGTACTTC
few | TRBJ2-1 | TRBV27 | TRBD1 | CATGLDRGNEQFF | TGTGCCACCGGCTTGGACAGGGGGAATGAGCAGTTCTTC
many | TRBJ2-7 | TRBV7-6 | - | CASSFLSYEQYF | TGTGCCAGCAGCTTTTTATCCTACGAGCAGTACTTC
- | TRBJ2-5 | TRBV6-1 | - | CASHLTGLGVETQYF | TGTGCCAGCCACCTCACAGGGTTGGGTGTAGAGACCCAGTACTTC
medium-sized | TRBJ2-1 | TRBV6-5 | - | CASSSPSMVEQFF | TGTGCCAGCAGTTCACCGTCTATGGTTGAGCAGTTCTTC
medium-sized | TRBJ2-7 | TRBV7-8 | - | CASSLLARVSYEQYF | TGTGCCAGCAGCTTATTAGCGCGAGTTTCCTACGAGCAGTACTTC
- | TRBJ1-3 | TRBV6-5 | - | CASSYARGGSGNTIYF | TGTGCCAGCAGTTACGCCAGAGGGGGCTCTGGAAACACCATATATTTT
- | TRBJ2-5 | TRBV9 | - | CASSVGGGRGRETQYF | TGTGCCAGCAGCGTAGGGGGTGGGAGAGGGCGGGAGACCCAGTACTTC
- | TRBJ2-7 | TRBV30 | - | CAWSVGTVYEQYF | TGTGCCTGGAGTGTCGGGACGGTCTACGAGCAGTACTTC
few | TRBJ2-5 | TRBV28 | TRBD2 | CASSPPASGRKAQYF | TGTGCCAGCAGTCCCCCAGCTAGCGGGAGAAAGGCCCAGTACTTC
few | TRBJ1-1 | TRBV29-1 | - | CSVVQGGGTEAFF | TGCAGCGTTGTCCAAGGAGGGGGCACTGAAGCTTTCTTT
few | TRBJ1-2 | TRBV5-4 | TRBD1 | CASSSGTGNYGYTF | TGTGCCAGCAGCTCCGGGACAGGGAACTATGGCTACACCTTC
once | TRBJ1-2 | TRBV9 | TRBD1 | CASSAHRGANYGYTF | TGTGCCAGCAGCGCTCACAGGGGAGCTAACTATGGCTACACCTTC
- | TRBJ2-1 | TRBV28 | - | CASSFRGNEQFF | TGTGCCAGCAGTTTCAGGGGAAACGAGCAGTTCTTC
few | TRBJ2-1 | TRBV19 | - | CASSIRIKSAGNEQFF | TGTGCCAGTAGTATAAGGATCAAGTCCGCCGGTAATGAGCAGTTCTTC
- | TRBJ2-1 | TRBV25-1 | TRBD1 | CASSEYRQGAYNEQFF | TGTGCCAGCAGTGAATATCGGCAGGGGGCGTACAATGAGCAGTTCTTC
- | TRBJ2-1 | TRBV5-1 | TRBD2 | CASSENPAGGFNEQFF | TGCGCCAGCAGCGAGAACCCAGCGGGAGGTTTCAATGAGCAGTTCTTC
many | TRBJ1-2 | TRBV10-3 | - | CAISESTGPDYTF | TGTGCCATCAGTGAGTCGACAGGTCCAGACTACACCTTC
- | TRBJ2-3 | TRBV19 | - | CASSIGRDTQYF | TGTGCCAGTAGTATAGGCCGGGATACGCAGTATTTT
few | TRBJ2-1 | TRBV6-1 | - | CASSSPSMVEQFF | TGTGCCAGCAGTTCACCGTCTATGGTTGAGCAGTTCTTC
once | TRBJ2-3 | TRBV27 | TRBD2 | CASSSTGTSDTTDTQYF | TGTGCCAGCAGTTCTACCGGGACTAGTGATACCACAGATACGCAGTATTTT
medium-sized | TRBJ1-1 | TRBV5-1 | - | CASSPQTANTEAFF | TGCGCCAGCAGCCCCCAGACGGCGAACACTGAAGCTTTCTTT
once | TRBJ1-5 | TRBV6-5 | - | CASSYNGVSRPQHF | TGTGCCAGCAGTTACAATGGGGTCTCGCGCCCCCAGCATTTT
many | TRBJ2-2 | TRBV6-5 | - | CASSYINTGELFF | TGTGCCAGCAGTTACATAAACACCGGGGAGCTGTTTTTT
- | TRBJ2-1 | TRBV4-2 | - | CASSQPSQDSYNEQFF | TGTGCCAGCAGCCAACCCAGCCAGGACTCCTACAATGAGCAGTTCTTC
- | TRBJ2-7 | TRBV7-6 | TRBD2 | CASSPTSGRRYEQYF | TGTGCCAGCAGCCCGACTAGCGGGAGGAGGTACGAGCAGTACTTC
- | TRBJ1-1 | TRBV7-2 | - | CASSLLTEAFF | TGTGCCAGCAGCTTATTAACTGAAGCTTTCTTT
- | TRBJ2-7 | TRBV5-8 | - | CASTVWGRSYEQYF | TGTGCCAGCACCGTGTGGGGCAGGAGCTACGAGCAGTACTTC
few | TRBJ2-7 | TRBV27 | - | CASHSGAGSSYEQYF | TGTGCCAGCCACTCGGGGGCAGGGAGCTCCTACGAGCAGTACTTC
- | TRBJ2-5 | TRBV6-5 | - | CASSASPGMQETQYF | TGTGCCAGCAGTGCGAGCCCGGGAATGCAAGAGACCCAGTACTTC
- | TRBJ2-5 | TRBV4-1 | - | CASGQDRGLRKETQYF | TGCGCCAGCGGCCAAGATAGGGGGTTGAGGAAAGAGACCCAGTACTTC
few | TRBJ2-3 | TRBV9 | TRBD2 | CASSVRLAASTDTQYF | TGTGCCAGCAGCGTACGACTAGCGGCGAGCACAGATACGCAGTATTTT
medium-sized | TRBJ2-7 | TRBV2 | TRBD2 | CASRWGSGRASYEQYF | TGTGCCAGCAGGTGGGGGAGCGGGAGGGCCTCCTACGAGCAGTACTTC
few | TRBJ1-5 | TRBV10-3 | - | CAISPEGLSNQPQHF | TGTGCCATCAGCCCCGAGGGTCTTAGCAATCAGCCCCAGCATTTT
few | TRBJ2-1 | TRBV19 | TRBD2 | CASSIASGRYNEQFF | TGTGCCAGTAGTATAGCTAGCGGGAGGTACAATGAGCAGTTCTTC
- | TRBJ2-7 | TRBV27 | - | CASSFVVGGLQYF | TGTGCCAGCAGTTTTGTCGTAGGGGGGTTGCAGTACTTC
- | TRBJ2-7 | TRBV9 | - | CASSQFGGPYEQYF | TGTGCCAGCAGCCAGTTTGGGGGACCCTACGAGCAGTACTTC
few | TRBJ2-3 | TRBV7-6 | - | CASAPVGYTQYF | TGTGCCAGCGCCCCGGTCGGCTATACGCAGTATTTT
- | TRBJ1-2 | TRBV7-9 | - | CASSLDVVEIYGYTF | TGTGCCAGCAGCTTAGATGTCGTGGAAATCTATGGCTACACCTTC
- | TRBJ1-1 | TRBV5-8 | - | CASSFPWGNTEAFF | TGTGCCAGCAGTTTCCCGTGGGGGAACACTGAAGCTTTCTTT
- | TRBJ2-7 | TRBV4-1 | - | CASSHLYLYEQYF | TGCGCCAGCAGCCACCTCTATCTCTACGAGCAGTACTTC
- | TRBJ1-3 | TRBV7-6 | TRBD1 | CASSGQGRLNSGNTIYF | TGTGCCAGCAGCGGACAGGGGCGACTTAACTCTGGAAACACCATATATTTT
medium-sized | TRBJ1-3 | TRBV30 | - | CGLGAGGNTIYF | TGTGGGCTCGGGGCCGGCGGAAACACCATATATTTT
few | TRBJ1-1 | TRBV14 | - | CASSHGRTMNTEAFF | TGTGCCAGCAGCCACGGTAGGACGATGAACACTGAAGCTTTCTTT
few | TRBJ2-5 | TRBV5-1 | TRBD1 | CASSWGATGGETQYF | TGCGCCAGCAGCTGGGGAGCTACAGGGGGAGAGACCCAGTACTTC
- | TRBJ2-7 | TRBV5-1 | TRBD2 | CASSLVAGTYEQYF | TGCGCCAGCAGCTTGGTAGCGGGGACCTACGAGCAGTACTTC
few | TRBJ2-1 | TRBV28 | TRBD2 | CASSSTTLAGSHNEQFF | TGTGCCAGCAGTTCAACAACACTAGCGGGATCCCACAATGAGCAGTTCTTC
few | TRBJ2-7 | TRBV6-1 | TRBD2 | CASSERTSGSSSKSYEQYF | TGTGCCAGCAGTGAACGTACTAGCGGGAGTAGTAGTAAGTCCTACGAGCAGTACTTC